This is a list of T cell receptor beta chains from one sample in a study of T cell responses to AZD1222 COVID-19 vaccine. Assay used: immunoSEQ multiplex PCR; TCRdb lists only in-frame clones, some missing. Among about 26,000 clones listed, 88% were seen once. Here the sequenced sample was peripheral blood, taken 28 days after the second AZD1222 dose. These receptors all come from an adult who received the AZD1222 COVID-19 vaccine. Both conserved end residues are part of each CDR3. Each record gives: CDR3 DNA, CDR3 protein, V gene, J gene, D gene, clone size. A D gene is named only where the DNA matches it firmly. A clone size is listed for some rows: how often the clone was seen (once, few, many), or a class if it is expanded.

CDR3nt: TGTGCCAGCAGTTATTCCGGGACAGACTACACCTTC
CDR3aa: CASSYSGTDYTF
v_gene: TRBV6-5
j_gene: TRBJ1-2
d_gene: TRBD1
abundance: NA

CDR3nt: TGCGCCAGCAGCGGACTTCGAGGGGGGAGTGTCTCCTACGAGCAGTACTTC
CDR3aa: CASSGLRGGSVSYEQYF
v_gene: TRBV5-1
j_gene: TRBJ2-7
d_gene: NA
abundance: NA

CDR3nt: TGTGCCAGCTCGGGGACAGTGACGGGTGGTCAGCCCCAGCATTTT
CDR3aa: CASSGTVTGGQPQHF
v_gene: TRBV18
j_gene: TRBJ1-5
d_gene: TRBD1
abundance: NA

CDR3nt: TGCACCAGCAGCCAAGAGGGGGGTCCCTACGAGCAGTACTTC
CDR3aa: CTSSQEGGPYEQYF
v_gene: TRBV1
j_gene: TRBJ2-7
d_gene: NA
abundance: NA

CDR3nt: TGTGCCAGCAGTGCGGGCTATTCACCCCTCCACTTT
CDR3aa: CASSAGYSPLHF
v_gene: TRBV6-6
j_gene: TRBJ1-6
d_gene: NA
abundance: NA

CDR3nt: TGTGCCAGCAGCTTAGGACTAGCGGGGGGACCAGATACGCAGTATTTT
CDR3aa: CASSLGLAGGPDTQYF
v_gene: TRBV3-1/TRBV3-2
j_gene: TRBJ2-3
d_gene: TRBD2
abundance: NA

CDR3nt: TGTGCCAGCAGCCCGGGGGTGCGGGAGACCCAGTACTTC
CDR3aa: CASSPGVRETQYF
v_gene: TRBV7-9
j_gene: TRBJ2-5
d_gene: NA
abundance: NA

CDR3nt: TGTGCCAGCACGGCAGGGATAAGTTCACCCCTCCACTTT
CDR3aa: CASTAGISSPLHF
v_gene: TRBV2
j_gene: TRBJ1-6
d_gene: NA
abundance: NA

CDR3nt: TGTGCCAGTAGTGCAGGGTTGGACACTGAAGCTTTCTTT
CDR3aa: CASSAGLDTEAFF
v_gene: TRBV19
j_gene: TRBJ1-1
d_gene: NA
abundance: NA

CDR3nt: TGCAGCGTTGGGCAGGGTTATGTCTACGAGCAGTACTTC
CDR3aa: CSVGQGYVYEQYF
v_gene: TRBV29-1
j_gene: TRBJ2-7
d_gene: NA
abundance: once

CDR3nt: TGCGCCAGCAGCGACCAGGGGGGAAACACCATATATTTT
CDR3aa: CASSDQGGNTIYF
v_gene: TRBV4-3
j_gene: TRBJ1-3
d_gene: NA
abundance: NA

CDR3nt: TGTGCCAGCAGTCCCCTGGGACCCTACGAGCAGTACTTC
CDR3aa: CASSPLGPYEQYF
v_gene: TRBV27
j_gene: TRBJ2-7
d_gene: NA
abundance: NA

CDR3nt: TGTGCCAGCAGCCTCCTGGGACTAGCGGTTTCCTACGAGCAGTACTTC
CDR3aa: CASSLLGLAVSYEQYF
v_gene: TRBV7-8
j_gene: TRBJ2-7
d_gene: TRBD2
abundance: NA

CDR3nt: TGTGCCAGCAGCCAAGTGGGCAGATACACCGGGGAGCTGTTTTTT
CDR3aa: CASSQVGRYTGELFF
v_gene: TRBV3-1/TRBV3-2
j_gene: TRBJ2-2
d_gene: NA
abundance: NA

CDR3nt: TGTGCCAGCAGTGAAGCGGGGGGAGCCCAGCATTTT
CDR3aa: CASSEAGGAQHF
v_gene: TRBV6-1
j_gene: TRBJ1-5
d_gene: NA
abundance: NA

CDR3nt: TGTGCCAGCAGCCCTGGACAGGGAGGCTATGGCTACACCTTC
CDR3aa: CASSPGQGGYGYTF
v_gene: TRBV5-4
j_gene: TRBJ1-2
d_gene: TRBD1
abundance: NA